This T cell receptor beta chain is from a study of T cell responses to AZD1222 COVID-19 vaccine (dated by TCRdb to about 2021). With regard to the full study: TCR sequencing was performed for roughly 250 trial participants, of whom about 200 were given two doses of AZD1222 and roughly 25 were given two doses of MenACWY control vaccine. Trial participants were enrolled by age into 18-55, 56-69 and 70-plus year subgroups, with roughly 150, 30 and 60 TCR-sequenced participants respectively.

The paper as a whole reports these results and caveats: Most participants were white British and females outnumbered males, and the authors suggested that clonal diversity may have been underestimated. After two AZD1222 doses, spike-specific TCR breadth and depth were significantly higher than at day 0 and than in MenACWY recipients. Only 5 to 7 AZD1222 recipients were SARS-CoV-2 seropositive at baseline, limiting conclusions about previously exposed vaccinees. Reportedly, close to half of the unique spike-specific TCRs recognized epitopes lying outside the regions that are mutated in the B.1.351 and B.1.1.7 variants. Because no day 14 peak-response samples were available, the repertoires could be characterized only after the peak T cell response. The 56-69-year group was small, and its depth increase did not reach significance, likely because of low power. The vaccine-associated CD4 TCRs covered the entire spike protein, and the dominant responses fell in regions 160-218 and 743-854.

The sample's time point label is to be understood as: about 28 days (+/-7) after the second vaccine dose. Because spike-specific TCR depth and breadth did not differ between the two schedules, AZD1222 recipients who got a second dose at roughly 4 weeks were pooled with those who got a second dose at roughly 12 weeks. Vaccinee samples were obtained from the UK trials COV001 and COV002, which included a single-blind randomized controlled phase 2/3 trial of AZD1222 (ChAdOx1 nCoV-19) in healthy adults. For TCRbeta chain sequencing, PBMC samples were collected from trial participants at day 0 and at day 28 after the second dose. The CDR3 regions of human TCRbeta chains were analyzed by immunosequencing. From the authors' description of their analysis: TCRs in the repertoires were matched against a reference library of SARS-CoV-2-specific TCRs that had been generated with the MIRA antigen-specificity platform. Breadth was defined as the fraction of unique TCRs that were SARS-CoV-2-associated. Depth was defined as the fraction of total T cells that were SARS-CoV-2-associated. Using the MIRA data, every spike-specific TCR was mapped to the spike region that the TCR reacted to and assigned to either a CD4 or a CD8 class. Log10-transformed breadth and depth values were compared by one-way ANOVA with Sidak's multiple comparisons tests. TCRdb holds this immuneACCESS table with in-frame rearrangements only. Some clones are missing; in checked studies, unresolved V genes explain under half, and the rest has no known cause. The V and J calls and the clone size are those of that table, but D and trimming were determined from the DNA. The table for this sample lists 85,000 to 130,000 clones; about 90% of them were counted only once. Of the sample, approximately 8% falls within the top ten clones.

CDR3 length: 13 amino acids, cysteine to phenylalanine. Only the CDR3 DNA stays, 39 bases, in frame from base 1. Trimming takes 2 bases from V and 5 bases from J, and the germline ends sit 7 bases apart. Taken from the germline V gene, the CDR1 and CDR2 loops are SGHTA and FQGNSA. Regarding this clone: Its antigen is still unknown. Base-call qualities are not available, and no considerably larger clone is one nucleotide away.

This specimen was peripheral blood, taken 28 days after the second AZD1222 dose. The origin of this receptor is an adult who received the AZD1222 COVID-19 vaccine. The sequence is built from TRBV7-2 and TRBJ1-5; the D gene is unclear. The CDR3 sequence is CASSLFSDQPQHF. The DNA is TGTGCCAGCAGCTTATTCTCTGATCAGCCCCAGCATTTT.